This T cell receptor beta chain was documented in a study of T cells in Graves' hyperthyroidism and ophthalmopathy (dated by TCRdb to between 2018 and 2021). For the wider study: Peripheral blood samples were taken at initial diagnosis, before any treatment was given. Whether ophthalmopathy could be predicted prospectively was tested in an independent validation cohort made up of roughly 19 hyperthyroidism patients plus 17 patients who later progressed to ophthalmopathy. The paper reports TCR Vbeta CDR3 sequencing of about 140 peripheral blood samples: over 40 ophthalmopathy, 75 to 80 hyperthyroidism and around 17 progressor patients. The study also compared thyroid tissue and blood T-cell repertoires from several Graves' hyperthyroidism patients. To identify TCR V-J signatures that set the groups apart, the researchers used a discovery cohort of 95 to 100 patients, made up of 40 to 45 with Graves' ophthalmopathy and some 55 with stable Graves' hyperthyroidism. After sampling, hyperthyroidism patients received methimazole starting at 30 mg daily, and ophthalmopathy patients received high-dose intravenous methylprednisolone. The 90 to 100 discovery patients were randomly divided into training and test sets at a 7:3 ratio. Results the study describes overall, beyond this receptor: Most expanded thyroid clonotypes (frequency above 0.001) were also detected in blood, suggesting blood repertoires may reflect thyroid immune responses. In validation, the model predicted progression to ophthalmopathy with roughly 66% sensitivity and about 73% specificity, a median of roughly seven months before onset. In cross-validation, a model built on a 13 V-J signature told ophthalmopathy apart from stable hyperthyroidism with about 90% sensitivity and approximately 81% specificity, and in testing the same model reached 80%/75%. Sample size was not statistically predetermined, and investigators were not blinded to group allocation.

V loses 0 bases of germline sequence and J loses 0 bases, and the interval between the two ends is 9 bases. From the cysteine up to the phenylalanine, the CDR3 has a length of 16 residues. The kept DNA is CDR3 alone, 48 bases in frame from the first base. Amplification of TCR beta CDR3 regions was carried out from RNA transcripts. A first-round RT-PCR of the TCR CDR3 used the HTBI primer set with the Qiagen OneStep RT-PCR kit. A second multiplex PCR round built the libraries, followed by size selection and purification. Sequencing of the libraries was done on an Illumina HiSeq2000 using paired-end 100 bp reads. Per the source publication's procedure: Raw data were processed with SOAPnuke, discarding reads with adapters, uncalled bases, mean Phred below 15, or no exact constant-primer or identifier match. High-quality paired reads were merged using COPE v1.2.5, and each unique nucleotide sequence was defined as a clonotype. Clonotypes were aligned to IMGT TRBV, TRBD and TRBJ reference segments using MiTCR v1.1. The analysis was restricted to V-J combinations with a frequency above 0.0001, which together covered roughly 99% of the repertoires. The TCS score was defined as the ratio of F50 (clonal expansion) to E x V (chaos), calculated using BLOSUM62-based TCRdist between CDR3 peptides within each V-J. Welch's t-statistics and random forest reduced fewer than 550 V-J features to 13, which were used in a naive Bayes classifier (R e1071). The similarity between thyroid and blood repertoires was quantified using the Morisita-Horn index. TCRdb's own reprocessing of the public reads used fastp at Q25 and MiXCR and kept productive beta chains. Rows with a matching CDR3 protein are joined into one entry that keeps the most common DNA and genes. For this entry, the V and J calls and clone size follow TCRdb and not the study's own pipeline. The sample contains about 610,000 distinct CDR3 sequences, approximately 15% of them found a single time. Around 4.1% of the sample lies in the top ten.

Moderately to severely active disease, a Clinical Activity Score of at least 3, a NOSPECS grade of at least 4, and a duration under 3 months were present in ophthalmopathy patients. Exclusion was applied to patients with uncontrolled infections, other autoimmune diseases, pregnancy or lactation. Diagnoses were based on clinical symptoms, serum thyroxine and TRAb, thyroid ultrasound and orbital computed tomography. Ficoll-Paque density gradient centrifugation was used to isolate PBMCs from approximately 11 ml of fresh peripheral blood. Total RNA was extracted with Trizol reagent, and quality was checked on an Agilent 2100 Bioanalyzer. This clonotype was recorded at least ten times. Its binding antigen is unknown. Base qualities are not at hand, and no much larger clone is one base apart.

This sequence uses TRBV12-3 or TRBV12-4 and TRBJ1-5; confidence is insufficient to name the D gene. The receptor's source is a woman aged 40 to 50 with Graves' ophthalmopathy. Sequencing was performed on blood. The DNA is TGTGCCAGCAGTTTAGCGGCACCGGATAGCAATCAGCCCCAGCATTTT. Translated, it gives CASSLAAPDSNQPQHF.